This is a list of T cell receptor beta chains from one sample in a study of blood T cell repertoires in COVID-19. Sequencing used immunoSEQ multiplex PCR; TCRdb keeps in-frame clones, though not all of them. This sample has about 100,000 clones, with over 80% found just once. Sequenced input: peripheral blood. The receptors were gathered from a woman aged 70-85 years with acute or convalescent COVID-19. The CDR3 runs from the conserved cysteine through the conserved F or W.

>TRBV2
CASSDGTGGINEQYF
>TRBV3-1/TRBV3-2
CASSLRGAGAFF
>TRBV28
CASSSPSWGRGYEQYF
>TRBV6-5
CASRIREPQFF
>TRBV7-3
CASSLTAPDTQYF
>TRBV5-1
CASSLSGGPTDTQYF
>TRBV5-1
CASSLKLAGGPLNNEQFF
>TRBV28
CASSTGTSGRAWQFF
>TRBV7-2
CASSLVGGASNEQFF
>TRBV19
CASTPTGTGSSYEQYF
>TRBV18
CASSPRRNTGELFF
>TRBV5-6
CASSLLASGGSYNEQFF
>TRBV7-3
CASSPRGGPSYEQYF
>TRBV7-9
CASSSLADNYNEQFF
>TRBV3-1/TRBV3-2
CASSPNTGELFF
>TRBV28
CASSFHGADTQYF
>TRBV6-2/TRBV6-3
CASSHYRQLGHNEQFF
>TRBV29-1
CSVVFSAGQPQHF
>TRBV2
CASRGGGSYSNQPQHF
>TRBV4-2
CASSRTQGAMNEQFF
>TRBV2
CASSIQGYGTDTQYF
>TRBV11-1
CASSRTLDSYNEQFF
>TRBV28
CASSLAGHEQFF
>TRBV18
CASSPPLVSERHNEQFF
>TRBV6-2/TRBV6-3
CASSDRTEGLLYGYTF
>TRBV5-6
CASSLRGNGSPLHF
>TRBV6-1
CASSEVVGTRYEQFF
>TRBV18
CASSPQQGVKETQYF
>TRBV2
CASSYGQGAGQPQHF
>TRBV7-9
CASSPTGTYEQYF
>TRBV4-3
CASSPQTSGGNEQFF